Below, 31 T cell receptor beta chains from the same sample are listed, as sequenced in a study of T cell changes during pregnancy in multiple sclerosis. Repertoires were generated with immunoSEQ multiplex PCR, while TCRdb's copy carries only in-frame clones and drops some. This sample has under 130,000 clones, with 92% found just once. The source material was peripheral blood, sampled after pregnancy. The origin of the receptors is a female donor with multiple sclerosis, enrolled in a pregnancy study.

This chain uses TRBV5-1 with TRBJ2-1, with 10 bases aligning to TRBD1. Germline V gene sequence: CDR1 SGHRS, CDR2 YFSETQ. The ends lost 1 base at V and 0 bases at J; junction bases unmatched: 13. This CDR3 is 20 amino acids long. This CDR3 is CASSLRPGQGSSISYNEQFF. CDR3 bases: TGCGCCAGCAGCTTGAGGCCGGGACAGGGGAGCTCAATCTCCTACAATGAGCAGTTCTTC.

The chain combines TRBV5-1 with TRBJ2-7; D is unresolved. The CDR3 length is 11 residues. V lost 5 bases to trimming and J lost 5 bases, with 8 bases between them. The germline CDR1 and CDR2 sequences are SGHRS and YFSETQ. The CDR3, as DNA: TGCGCCAGCAGGAGCCCCCACGAGCAGTACTTC. Its translation: CASRSPHEQYF.

V gene TRBV11-3 combines with J gene TRBJ1-1; no firm D call. V lost 5 bases and J lost 1, with 8 bases in between. The germline V gene has CDR1 SGHNT and CDR2 YENEEA. The CDR3 has 13 amino acids. CDR3 bases: TGTGCCAGCAGCGTTACAGCGAACACTGAAGCTTTCTTT. It encodes CASSVTANTEAFF.

V is TRBV28 and J is TRBJ1-2; 8 bases are shared with TRBD1. Germline lookup yields CDR1 MDHEN and CDR2 SYDVKM. The CDR3 contains 17 residues. Germline trimming cut 5 bases from V and 4 bases from J; bases unmatched to any gene: 15. CDR3 loop: CASSLPSQGAVGYGYTF. The CDR3 DNA reads as TGTGCCAGCAGTCTCCCTTCTCAGGGGGCGGTAGGCTATGGCTACACCTTC.

V is TRBV4-1 and J is TRBJ2-4; TRBD2 agrees at 11 bases. The CDR3 loop spans 18 amino acids. J was trimmed by 6 bases and V by 1 base; bases with no gene match: 11. The germline V gene encodes CDR1 MGHRA and CDR2 YSYEKL. In DNA, the CDR3 is TGCGCCAGCAGCCAAGGAAGGGCTAGCGGGAGGTTAATAAACATTCAGTACTTC. Translation: CASSQGRASGRLINIQYF.

The gene calls are TRBV21-1 and TRBJ2-1; TRBD1 reflects the table's D call only, with no check against the DNA. TRBV21-1 is a listed pseudogene. The CDR3 has 16 residues. The CDR3 sequence is CASSKAQKRQYNEQFF. The CDR3 region has the DNA TGTGCCAGCAGCAAAGCGCAGAAAAGACAGTACAATGAGCAGTTCTTC.

V is TRBV29-1 and J is TRBJ1-2, with 11 bases fitting TRBD1. V trimming: 4 bases; J trimming: 6 bases; junction bases outside the gene matches: 1. This CDR3 is built from 12 residues. Germline CDR1 reads SQVTM; CDR2 reads ANQGSEA. The CDR3 nucleotides are TGCAGCGTTGGGGACAGGGGGGATGGCTACACCTTC. Protein sequence: CSVGDRGDGYTF.

This chain links TRBV4-1 with TRBJ2-7, with D maybe TRBD2 (6 bases). The CDR3 totals 17 residues. Per the germline V gene, CDR1 is MGHRA and CDR2 is YSYEKL. Trimming removed 4 bases from V and 1 base from J, with 20 bases in between. CDR3 loop: CASSPGIRASVSYEQYF. The CDR3 DNA is TGCGCCAGCAGCCCGGGAATTCGGGCTAGCGTATCCTACGAGCAGTACTTC.

The genes are TRBV7-8 and TRBJ2-5; D may be TRBD1 (6 bases). The CDR3 consists of 14 residues. CDR1 and CDR2 from the germline V gene are SGHVS and FQNEAQ. Trimming cost V 4 bases and J 4 bases, with 13 bases left between them. The CDR3 protein is CASSSWDTGETQYF. In DNA form, the CDR3 reads TGTGCCAGCAGCTCATGGGACACGGGAGAGACCCAGTACTTC.

In DNA form, the CDR3 reads TGTGCCAGCGCGCTCTTAATGCAGGGGGGTGAGCAGTTCTTC. Translated, it gives CASALLMQGGEQFF. This chain links TRBV6-1 with TRBJ2-1; TRBD1 is a possible D gene (7 bases). With 8 bases removed from V and 9 bases from J, the gap between germline ends came to 20 bases. The CDR3 is 14 amino acids. Germline assignment: CDR1 MNHNS and CDR2 SASEGT.

This chain connects TRBV5-1 to TRBJ2-1; 16 bases are a match to TRBD2. Losses at the gene ends were 1 base for V and 2 bases for J; bases not matched to a gene: 9. Germline CDR1 reads SGHRS; CDR2 reads YFSETQ. CDR3 size: 20 residues. The CDR3: CASSLIQGLAGGPPYNEQFF. CDR3 bases: TGCGCCAGCAGCTTGATTCAGGGACTAGCGGGAGGGCCTCCCTACAATGAGCAGTTCTTC.

The chain recombines TRBV7-9 with TRBJ2-3; D may be TRBD2 (5 bases). The CDR3 has 14 amino acids. Germline V gives CDR1 SEHNR, CDR2 FQNEAQ (reference sequence). Trimming pared 5 bases from V and 0 bases from J, leaving 9 bases between. This CDR3 is CASSLGLSTDTQYF. The CDR3 DNA reads as TGTGCCAGCAGCCTTGGACTGAGCACAGATACGCAGTATTTT. Variable domain in full (rest from reference TRBV7-9 and TRBJ2-3): DTGVSQNPRHKITKRGQNVTFRCDPISEHNRLYWYRQTLGQGPEFLTYFQNEAQLEKSRLLSDRFSAERPKGSFSTLEIQRTEQGDSAMYLCASSLGLSTDTQYFGPGTRLTVL.

The chain employs TRBV27 and TRBJ2-1; the D is unclear. CDR1 is MNHEY and CDR2 is SMNVEV in the germline V gene (reference sequence). V shed 8 bases and J shed 0 bases, with 11 bases lying between them. This CDR3 has 14 residues. The CDR3 region is CASGVLSSYNEQFF. CDR3 nucleotides: TGTGCCAGCGGAGTGTTGAGCTCCTACAATGAGCAGTTCTTC.

The genes are TRBV11-2 and TRBJ1-5; D remains unclear. Germline V gene data show CDR1 as SGHAT and CDR2 as FQNNGV. Trimming pared 5 bases from V and 2 bases from J, leaving 22 bases between. The CDR3 sequence is 18 residues long. This CDR3 is CASSPRSGPARGNQPQHF. CDR3 DNA sequence: TGTGCCAGCAGCCCGAGGTCAGGTCCGGCGCGGGGCAATCAGCCCCAGCATTTT.

This chain links TRBV14 with TRBJ1-1; D not resolved. Trimming shortened V by 6 bases and J by 6 bases, and 17 bases separated the two germline ends. Germline CDR1 SGHDN, CDR2 FVKESK. This CDR3 contains 14 residues. Here the CDR3 reads CASRVFGGGPEAFF. CDR3 nucleotide sequence: TGTGCCAGCAGGGTTTTTGGCGGTGGCCCTGAAGCTTTCTTT.

This clone was found once. This chain uses TRBV10-3 with TRBJ1-5; D not resolved. The germline V gene has CDR1 ENHRY and CDR2 SYGVKD. Trimming left V 3 bases short and J 3 bases short, with 12 bases between. The CDR3 is 15 residues long. In DNA, the CDR3 is TGTGCCATCAGTGAACTCCGGGGAGACAATCAGCCCCAGCATTTT. Protein sequence: CAISELRGDNQPQHF.

The chain is built from TRBV2 and TRBJ2-2, with 8 bases matching TRBD1. Germline CDR1 and CDR2: SNHLY and FYNNEI. CDR3 size: 14 residues. Losses at the gene ends were 3 bases for V and 7 bases for J; bases not matched to a gene: 4. CDR3 residues: CASSDAGGSGELFF. CDR3 bases: TGTGCCAGCAGTGACGCAGGGGGCAGCGGGGAGCTGTTTTTT.

V and J are TRBV30 and TRBJ1-2; 8 bases are a match to TRBD1. CDR1 and CDR2 from the germline V gene are GTSNPN and SVGIG (reference sequence). The CDR3 has 12 residues. V shed 8 bases and J 6 bases; nucleotides not matched to a gene: 8. The CDR3 spells CAVYQGANGYTF. The CDR3 nucleotides read TGTGCCGTATATCAGGGGGCAAATGGCTACACCTTC.

In its sample, this clone was seen once. This chain uses TRBV5-4 with TRBJ2-2; 7 nucleotides match TRBD1. There are 15 residues in the CDR3. Germline CDR1 is SGHNT and CDR2 is YYREEE (reference sequence). Unmatched junction bases numbered 8, after V lost 4 bases and J lost 5 bases. This chain's CDR3 is CASSLRTGKTGELFF. The CDR3 nucleotides are TGTGCCAGCAGCCTGAGGACAGGAAAAACCGGGGAGCTGTTTTTT.

This chain uses TRBV7-2 with TRBJ1-1, with a possible D match to TRBD1 (6 bases). V dropped 5 bases and J dropped 9 bases, with 13 bases sitting between them. Germline lookup yields CDR1 SGHTA and CDR2 FQGNSA. This CDR3 has 12 residues. CDR3 bases: TGTGCCAGCAGCCCACAGGGATATCAAGCTTTCTTT. It encodes CASSPQGYQAFF.

The chain couples TRBV28 to TRBJ2-3; 8 bases are a match to TRBD2. The CDR3 loop spans 15 amino acids. Germline trimming cut 4 bases from V and 2 bases from J; bases unmatched to any gene: 5. In germline, CDR1 is MDHEN, CDR2 SYDVKM. The CDR3, as DNA: TGTGCCAGCAGTTACGGGGGGGGATACACAGATACGCAGTATTTT. Translation gives CASSYGGGYTDTQYF.

The V gene is TRBV27, the J gene TRBJ2-7; perhaps TRBD2 as D (7 bases). Germline CDR1 is MNHEY and CDR2 is SMNVEV (reference sequence). The CDR3 has 16 amino acids. The germline V and J ends were trimmed by 1 base and 1 base, with 14 bases remaining between them. DNA for the CDR3: TGTGCCAGCAGTTTATTCTACGGGGGGCTTTCCTACGAGCAGTACTTC. Translating gives CASSLFYGGLSYEQYF.

The rearrangement joins TRBV2 to TRBJ2-7; TRBD1 is a possible D gene (5 bases). This CDR3 has 14 amino acids. CDR1 is SNHLY and CDR2 is FYNNEI in the germline V gene. Between the trimmed V and J ends, which lost 5 bases and 3 bases, there was a span of 14 bases. CDR3 in DNA: TGTGCCAGCAGTCAGGGCCAGCCGAACTACGAGCAGTACTTC. This codes for CASSQGQPNYEQYF.

This chain connects TRBV30 to TRBJ2-2; 9 nucleotides align to TRBD1. Germline V CDR1 and CDR2: GTSNPN, SVGIG (reference sequence). V lost 3 bases and J lost 4; bases outside the gene matches: 3. The CDR3 is 14 residues long. The CDR3 here is CAWSRQGVTGELFF. In nucleotides, the CDR3 is TGTGCCTGGAGCCGACAGGGGGTCACCGGGGAGCTGTTTTTT. The whole variable domain, remainder taken from reference TRBV30 and TRBJ2-2, is SQTIHQWPATLVQPVGSPLSLECTVEGTSNPNLYWYRQAAGRGLQLLFYSVGIGQISSEVPQNLSASRPQDRQFILSSKKLLLSDSGFYLCAWSRQGVTGELFFGEGSRLTVL.

The rearrangement joins TRBV15 to TRBJ2-7; D unresolved. Per the germline V gene, CDR1 is LNHNV and CDR2 is YYDKDF (reference sequence). The V and J ends lost 1 base and 7 bases respectively, with 14 bases between them. This CDR3 contains 14 residues. Here the CDR3 DNA reads TGTGCCACCAGCAGAGCCCCCGTGAGATCTGAGCAGTACTTC. Encoded protein: CATSRAPVRSEQYF.

The genes are TRBV19 and TRBJ2-7, with 7 bases aligning to TRBD1. V shed 3 bases and J 5 bases; nucleotides not matched to a gene: 10. From germline, CDR1 is LNHDA and CDR2 SQIVND (reference sequence). The CDR3 spans 15 residues. The CDR3 bases are TGTGCCAGTAGTATCCCGGGACAGAATAAGGACGAGCAGTACTTC. Protein sequence: CASSIPGQNKDEQYF.

The chain recombines TRBV6-1 with TRBJ2-1, with 7 bases aligning to TRBD1. Germline V gene sequence: CDR1 MNHNS, CDR2 SASEGT. Germline trimming cut 4 bases from V and 2 bases from J; bases unmatched to any gene: 5. This CDR3 is 15 amino acids long. The CDR3 is CASSANRGAYNEQFF. In DNA form, the CDR3 reads TGTGCCAGCAGTGCCAACAGGGGAGCCTACAATGAGCAGTTCTTC.

The rearrangement links TRBV11-2 to TRBJ2-3; D may be TRBD2 (7 bases). Germline values: CDR1 SGHAT, CDR2 FQNNGV. V was clipped by 6 bases and J by 0 bases, with 19 bases between them. The CDR3 is 17 amino acids. In DNA, the CDR3 is TGTGCCAGCAGGCGGGGGTCCGGGACACCCAGCACAGATACGCAGTATTTT. Residues: CASRRGSGTPSTDTQYF.

The chain employs TRBV5-1 and TRBJ2-1; D is perhaps TRBD2 (5 bases). The CDR3 runs 16 residues. Germline-derived CDR1 and CDR2 are SGHRS and YFSETQ. V lost 3 bases, J lost 4 bases, and 17 bases lay in between. For the CDR3, the DNA is TGCGCCAGCAGCTGGGATGGGAGCGGAGGATACAATGAGCAGTTCTTC. It translates to CASSWDGSGGYNEQFF.

The V call is TRBV18, the J call TRBJ2-7; D uncertain. V was pared by 3 bases and J by 3 bases, with 9 bases between. This CDR3 region has 13 residues. Germline V gives CDR1 KGHSH, CDR2 LQKENI. The CDR3 DNA is TGTGCCAGCTCACCTGCTACCCTCTACGAGCAGTACTTC. It specifies CASSPATLYEQYF.

V and J are TRBV6-6 and TRBJ1-1, with a weak D call TRBD1 (6 bases). This CDR3 has 15 amino acids. Trimming left V 0 bases short and J 5 bases short, with 13 bases between. Germline-derived CDR1 and CDR2 are MNHNY and SVGAGI (reference sequence). The CDR3 sequence is CASSYSGGAGTEAFF. The DNA of the CDR3 is TGTGCCAGCAGTTACTCAGGGGGGGCGGGGACTGAAGCTTTCTTT.